Shown below are 27 T cell receptor beta chains from a single sample sequenced in a study of cytomegalovirus exposure and HLA in healthy donors. 13 Jbeta primers and 60 Vbeta primers were used for the PCR. TCRdb keeps only in-frame clones here, not all; method: immunoSEQ multiplex PCR. The repertoire table contains 110,000 to 150,000 clones. Sample: PBMCs. These receptors came from a male donor in good health and CMV-seronegative.

This chain uses TRBV5-4 with TRBJ2-3; 8 bases line up with TRBD2. With V trimmed by 0 bases and J by 7 bases, 4 bases remained unmatched. CDR1 and CDR2 (germline): SGHNT, YYREEE (reference sequence). This CDR3 has 14 amino acids. The CDR3 sequence is CASSLDRLAYTQYF. The CDR3 nucleotides read TGTGCCAGCAGCTTGGATCGACTAGCGTATACGCAGTATTTT.

The chain employs TRBV27 and TRBJ1-2, with 8 bases fitting TRBD1. This CDR3 has 13 amino acids. CDR1 MNHEY and CDR2 SMNVEV come from the germline V gene (reference sequence). Trimming cost V 5 bases and J 7 bases; bases outside gene matches: 6. This CDR3 is CASSITGGRGYTF. CDR3 nucleotide sequence: TGTGCCAGCAGTATTACAGGGGGTCGTGGCTACACCTTC.

The chain has TRBV7-8 and TRBJ2-7; 9 nucleotides match TRBD2. Germline V gene data show CDR1 as SGHVS and CDR2 as FQNEAQ. CDR3 length equals 14 residues. V lost 7 bases, J lost 4 bases, and 8 bases stayed unmatched. The CDR3 DNA is TGTGCCAGCAAAGAGCGGGAGGCCCATTACGAGCAGTACTTC. Its translation is CASKEREAHYEQYF.

The chain recombines TRBV10-2 with TRBJ1-1; D unclear. Trimming stripped 9 bases from V and 1 base from J, with 6 bases between. There are 11 residues in the CDR3. The germline V gene has CDR1 WSHSY and CDR2 SAAADI. CDR3 region: CASMANTEAFF. CDR3 DNA: TGCGCCAGTATGGCGAACACTGAAGCTTTCTTT.

This sequence joins TRBV28 and TRBJ1-2, with D possibly matching TRBD1 (5 bases). Trimming cost V 4 bases and J 4 bases, with 22 bases left between them. From germline, CDR1 is MDHEN and CDR2 SYDVKM. This CDR3 spans 17 amino acids. The CDR3 sequence: CASSSLVRQHAIYGYTF. The CDR3 region has the DNA TGTGCCAGCAGTTCTTTGGTCCGACAGCACGCAATCTATGGCTACACCTTC.

The chain employs TRBV5-1 and TRBJ1-1, with D tentatively TRBD1 (6 bases). The CDR3 length is 15 residues. Germline V gene lookup returns CDR1 SGHRS and CDR2 YFSETQ. V dropped 5 bases and J dropped 4 bases, with 18 bases sitting between them. CDR3 region: CASRNPGAESTEAFF. In DNA form, the CDR3 reads TGCGCCAGCAGAAATCCAGGGGCGGAGAGCACTGAAGCTTTCTTT.

The chain has TRBV14 and TRBJ2-7; possibly TRBD2 for D (5 bases). The CDR3 covers 15 residues. The germline V and J ends were trimmed by 1 base and 2 bases, with 12 bases remaining between them. Germline-derived CDR1 and CDR2 are SGHDN and FVKESK. CDR3 in DNA: TGTGCCAGCAGCCAAGGCGGGTCCCCCCCCTACGAGCAGTACTTC. It yields the protein CASSQGGSPPYEQYF.

This chain links TRBV6-5 with TRBJ1-1; no reliable D call. V lost 3 bases to trimming and J lost 6 bases, with 17 bases between them. This CDR3 is 15 amino acids long. CDR1 and CDR2 from the germline V gene are MNHEY and SVGAGI. The CDR3 here is CASSYSGIRGSEAFF. DNA of the CDR3: TGTGCCAGCAGTTATTCGGGGATCCGGGGATCTGAAGCTTTCTTT.

V gene TRBV11-2 combines with J gene TRBJ1-2; TRBD1 is a possible D gene (5 bases). Trimming stripped 5 bases from V and 8 bases from J, with 15 bases between. Germline lookup yields CDR1 SGHAT and CDR2 FQNNGV. This CDR3 is 13 amino acids long. The CDR3: CASSRDGAGGYTF. In DNA, the CDR3 is TGTGCCAGCAGCCGAGATGGGGCCGGAGGCTACACCTTC.

The rearrangement uses TRBV30 and TRBJ1-5; 7 nucleotides align to TRBD1. V gave up 2 bases and J gave up 2 bases; unmatched junction bases: 6. Germline V gene data show CDR1 as GTSNPN and CDR2 as SVGIG (reference sequence). The CDR3 length is 15 residues. The DNA for the CDR3 is TGTGCCTGGAGTTGGACAGGTTCACGCAATCAGCCCCAGCATTTT. Encoded protein: CAWSWTGSRNQPQHF.

The chain joins TRBV19 to TRBJ1-1, with D uncertain. Germline CDR1 LNHDA, CDR2 SQIVND (reference sequence). Trimming removed 6 bases from V and 4 bases from J, with 9 bases in between. CDR3 length: 12 residues. The CDR3 nucleotides are TGTGCCAGTAGGAGGGAGTCCACTGAAGCTTTCTTT. Protein: CASRRESTEAFF.

V gene TRBV6-1 combines with J gene TRBJ1-2; maybe TRBD1 (5 bases). There are 13 residues in the CDR3. V was pared by 4 bases and J by 6 bases, with 12 bases between. Germline V lookup: CDR1 MNHNS, CDR2 SASEGT. CDR3 sequence: CASSGVRGHGYTF. The DNA for the CDR3 is TGTGCCAGCAGTGGAGTAAGGGGCCATGGCTACACCTTC.

This rearrangement joins TRBV18 to TRBJ1-1; D unclear. Between the trimmed V and J ends, which lost 1 base and 1 base, there was a span of 13 bases. This CDR3 is built from 16 residues. Germline V gene sequence: CDR1 KGHSH, CDR2 LQKENI. The CDR3 is CASSPRREVTNTEAFF. CDR3 bases: TGTGCCAGCTCACCACGACGGGAGGTGACGAACACTGAAGCTTTCTTT.

The chain uses TRBV10-2 and TRBJ1-5; D possibly corresponds to TRBD1 (5 bases). Trimming removed 6 bases from V and 3 bases from J, with 12 bases in between. This CDR3 spans 14 amino acids. The germline V gene encodes CDR1 WSHSY and CDR2 SAAADI. The CDR3 reads CASRAGNSNQPQHF. The CDR3 DNA reads as TGCGCCAGCAGGGCAGGGAATTCCAATCAGCCCCAGCATTTT.

The chain recombines TRBV6-5 with TRBJ1-5; no clear D. V was trimmed by 5 bases and J by 1 base, leaving 12 bases between them. Germline lookup yields CDR1 MNHEY and CDR2 SVGAGI. The CDR3 extends over 15 amino acids. The CDR3 nucleotides are TGTGCCAGCAGTCCATTCGGTGTAAGCAATCAGCCCCAGCATTTT. This codes for CASSPFGVSNQPQHF.

This chain joins TRBV4-2 and TRBJ1-2; 9 bases map to TRBD1. CDR1 and CDR2 (germline): LGHNA, YNFKEQ. V trimming: 4 bases; J trimming: 6 bases; junction bases outside the gene matches: 12. The CDR3 is 16 residues long. The CDR3 sequence: CASSRPTAGTGNGYTF. The CDR3 coding sequence is TGTGCCAGCAGCCGCCCTACGGCCGGGACAGGGAATGGCTACACCTTC.

J is TRBJ2-7 and V is TRBV27; 9 bases are a match to TRBD1. CDR3 length: 15 residues. Germline loops: CDR1 MNHEY, CDR2 SMNVEV (reference sequence). V dropped 3 bases and J dropped 5; count of bases not matched to a gene: 8. CDR3 amino acids: CASSFVWDRADEQYF. In DNA, the CDR3 is TGTGCCAGCAGTTTTGTCTGGGACAGGGCCGACGAGCAGTACTTC.

The CDR3 DNA is TGTGCCAGTGAGGGGAGCGGGTACGAGCAGTACTTC. Translating gives CASEGSGYEQYF. J is TRBJ2-7 and V is TRBV7-9, with D possibly being TRBD2 (6 bases). The CDR3 totals 12 residues. CDR1 SEHNR and CDR2 FQNEAQ come from the germline V gene (reference sequence). The V end was cut by 9 bases, the J end by 4 bases, with 13 bases between.

The chain carries TRBV2 and TRBJ1-1; D ambiguous. V gave up 6 bases and J gave up 3 bases, with 17 bases separating them. Per the germline V gene, CDR1 is SNHLY and CDR2 is FYNNEI. The CDR3 runs to 15 residues. The CDR3 DNA follows: TGTGCCAGCAGCTATAGACCTTCCGGGGACACTGAAGCTTTCTTT. This sequence encodes CASSYRPSGDTEAFF.

This chain uses TRBV6-1 with TRBJ2-1; no reliable D call. Germline V gene sequence: CDR1 MNHNS, CDR2 SASEGT. Trimming pared 4 bases from V and 3 bases from J, leaving 7 bases between. The length of the CDR3 is 13 residues. CDR3 sequence: CASSGGSYNEQFF. The CDR3, as DNA: TGTGCCAGCAGTGGCGGTAGCTACAATGAGCAGTTCTTC.

The chain has TRBV5-1 and TRBJ1-4, with a tentative D call TRBD1 (5 bases). Germline assignment: CDR1 SGHRS and CDR2 YFSETQ. Trimming took 0 bases from V and 3 from J, leaving 12 bases between them. CDR3 length equals 16 residues. This chain's CDR3 is CASSLAGQGPNEKLFF. The CDR3 bases are TGCGCCAGCAGCTTGGCCGGGCAGGGCCCTAATGAAAAACTGTTTTTT.

Details on this clone: Within the sample, other DNA sequences also encode this same CDR3. The chain has TRBV30 and TRBJ1-5, with a possible D match to TRBD1 (5 bases). V lost 3 bases and J lost 2, with 8 bases in between. CDR3 length equals 13 residues. Per the germline V gene, CDR1 is GTSNPN and CDR2 is SVGIG (reference sequence). CDR3 region: CAWRGGGNQPQHF. The CDR3 nucleotides are TGTGCCTGGAGGGGGGGAGGCAATCAGCCCCAGCATTTT.

This chain joins TRBV5-6 and TRBJ1-2; D perhaps matches TRBD1 (6 bases). Germline CDR1 is SGHDT and CDR2 is YYEEEE. The CDR3 runs 14 residues. Trimming took off 4 bases at V and 2 bases at J, with 12 bases between the two ends. The CDR3 DNA reads TGTGCCAGCAGCCCGGGTAGGGGGAACTATGGCTACACCTTC. This gives the protein CASSPGRGNYGYTF. Complete variable domain (other parts from reference TRBV5-6 and TRBJ1-2): DAGVTQSPTHLIKTRGQQVTLRCSPKSGHDTVSWYQQALGQGPQFIFQYYEEEERQRGNFPDRFSGHQFPNYSSELNVNALLLGDSALYLCASSPGRGNYGYTFGSGTRLTVV.

This chain links TRBV11-2 with TRBJ1-2; 8 positions match TRBD1. Germline lookup yields CDR1 SGHAT and CDR2 FQNNGV. With V trimmed by 5 bases and J by 0 bases, 5 bases remained unmatched. This CDR3 contains 15 residues. The CDR3 sequence is CASSQTGVANYGYTF. The CDR3 nucleotides are TGTGCCAGCAGCCAGACAGGGGTCGCTAACTATGGCTACACCTTC.

CDR3 sequence: CASTTRATSTDTQYF. The DNA for the CDR3 is TGTGCCAGCACCACCCGCGCTACGTCCACAGATACGCAGTATTTT. This chain joins TRBV6-1 and TRBJ2-3; D not certain. The CDR3 contains 15 residues. V was clipped by 7 bases and J by 2 bases, with 16 bases between them. CDR1 is MNHNS, CDR2 SASEGT, per germline.

The chain carries TRBV5-1 and TRBJ2-3; 8 positions agree with TRBD2. The V and J ends lost 7 bases and 4 bases, in that order; junction bases with no gene match: 11. Germline CDR1 is SGHRS and CDR2 is YFSETQ. The CDR3 spans 15 residues. DNA for the CDR3: TGCGCCAGCGGGCCCAGCGGGAGTTGGGCAGATACGCAGTATTTT. Protein product: CASGPSGSWADTQYF.

The V call is TRBV19, the J call TRBJ2-1, with D perhaps TRBD2 (5 bases). The CDR3 extends over 16 amino acids. Germline CDR1 LNHDA, CDR2 SQIVND (reference sequence). Deletions cut 0 bases from V and 2 bases from J, with 11 bases between. CDR3 sequence: CASSIDQLVPYNEQFF. The CDR3 DNA follows: TGTGCCAGTAGTATAGATCAACTAGTTCCCTACAATGAGCAGTTCTTC.